The text below deals with one T cell receptor beta chain. The sample belongs to a study of blood T cell repertoires in COVID-19. Study context: Samples taken during acute and convalescent COVID-19 were collected in the United States, Italy and Spain.

Trimming removed 1 base from V and 4 bases from J, with 7 bases in between. This CDR3 contains 13 residues. Assay used: immunoSEQ multiplex PCR; TCRdb lists only in-frame clones, some missing. Counted here are about 200,000 clones, 70% to 90% occurring once; the ten biggest clones make up approximately 5%. The sequencing sample was made of peripheral blood. The gene calls are TRBV12-3 or TRBV12-4 and TRBJ1-2, with no clear D. This clonotype was sampled from a woman aged 80 or over with acute or convalescent COVID-19. The CDR3 nucleotides read TGTGCCAGCAGTTTAGAGGAGCGCTATGGCTACACCTTC. Residues: CASSLEERYGYTF.